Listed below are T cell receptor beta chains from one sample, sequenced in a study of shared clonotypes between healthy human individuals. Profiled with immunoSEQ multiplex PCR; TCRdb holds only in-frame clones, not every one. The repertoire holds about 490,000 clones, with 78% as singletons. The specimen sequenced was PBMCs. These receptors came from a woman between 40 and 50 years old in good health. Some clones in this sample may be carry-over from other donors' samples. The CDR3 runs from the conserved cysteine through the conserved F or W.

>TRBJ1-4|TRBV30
CALTGVDGEKLFF
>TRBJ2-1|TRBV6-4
CASSDSKGLAGEKNEQFF
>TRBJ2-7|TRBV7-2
CASSLAPGGTPYEQYF
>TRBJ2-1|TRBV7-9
CASTSGGYEQFF
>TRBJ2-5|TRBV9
CASSVDGNNRETQYF
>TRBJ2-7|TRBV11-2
CASSRSGSANEQYF
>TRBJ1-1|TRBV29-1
CSVGGGEAFF
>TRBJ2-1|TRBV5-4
CASSLEQYNEQFF
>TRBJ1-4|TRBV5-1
CASSPVGDGIEKLFF
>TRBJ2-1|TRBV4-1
CASSQVAGVYNEQFF
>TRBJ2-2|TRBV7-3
CASSLTPTGGDTGELFF